This record covers a single T cell receptor beta chain. This clone was seen a single time. Its antigen specificity is not known. No base qualities exist here, and no much larger clone lies one base off it. This sample stems from a study of blood T cell repertoires in COVID-19 (dated by TCRdb to 2019 to 2021). Regarding the study in general: The collaborator samples originated in the United States, Italy and Spain and spanned the acute and convalescent phases of COVID-19. Where HLA class I and class II types were available, the types were taken from metadata supplied by the sample provider, not from assay-based typing. The samples were drawn from two sources: the first 160 participants of the ongoing ImmuneRACE study, and 1,000 to 1,500 subjects contributed by 6 global collaborators. The prospective study material was composed of cDNA or gDNA derived from T cells, B-cell-depleted T cells, or PBMCs. A freely available public database, intended as a resource for researchers studying the immune response to SARS-CoV-2, is where the repertoires were released. Subjects who had been exposed to COVID-19, were actively infected with it, or had recovered from it provided the deeply sampled blood TCRbeta repertoires that made up the dataset. A de-identified subject ID, COVID-19 status, age in years and sex were almost always included in the sample metadata. Summary of the overall study and its limitations: The quantity of clinical and demographic metadata differed by source and by participant and was supplied without curation.

Collaborating institutions collected whole blood in K2EDTA tubes following their own protocols. For TCRbeta analysis, collaborators shipped samples as frozen whole blood, isolated PBMCs, or DNA extracted from either of those sample types. The germline V gene supplies CDR1 SGHDN and CDR2 FVKESK. The cysteine opens and the phenylalanine closes a CDR3 of 13 amino acids. Of the read, only the CDR3 DNA is kept; its 39 bases are in frame from base 1. After removal of 3 bases from V and 7 bases from J, the junction retains 2 bases not matched to a gene. The immunoSEQ Assay, a bias-controlled multiplex PCR, was used to amplify TCRbeta CDR3 regions from genomic DNA. The paper's processing steps were these. The number of nucleated cells in each sample was estimated from the amplification of reference gene primers within the assay. To quantify the absolute abundance of each unique TCRbeta CDR3 rearrangement, sequence reads were collapsed and filtered. For each sample, productive Simpson clonality was calculated by taking the square root of Simpson's diversity index across productive rearrangements. TCRdb's version of the immuneACCESS table is confined to in-frame rearrangements and falls short of the full clone set. An unresolved V gene accounts for under half of the shortfall where checked; the remainder is of unknown origin. V and J calls and clone size are copied from that table; D and trimming were computed from the DNA. A total of around 130,000 clones appear in this sample, around 89% of them only once. The ten largest account for about 17% of the sample.

This chain joins TRBV14 to TRBJ2-7, and 11 junctional nucleotides match TRBD2. Sequences were obtained from peripheral blood. This TCR derives from a man aged 45-65 years with active or convalescent COVID-19. The DNA is as follows: TGTGCCAGCAGCCAGGTAGCGGGGGGGGAGCAGTACTTC. This is translated as CASSQVAGGEQYF.